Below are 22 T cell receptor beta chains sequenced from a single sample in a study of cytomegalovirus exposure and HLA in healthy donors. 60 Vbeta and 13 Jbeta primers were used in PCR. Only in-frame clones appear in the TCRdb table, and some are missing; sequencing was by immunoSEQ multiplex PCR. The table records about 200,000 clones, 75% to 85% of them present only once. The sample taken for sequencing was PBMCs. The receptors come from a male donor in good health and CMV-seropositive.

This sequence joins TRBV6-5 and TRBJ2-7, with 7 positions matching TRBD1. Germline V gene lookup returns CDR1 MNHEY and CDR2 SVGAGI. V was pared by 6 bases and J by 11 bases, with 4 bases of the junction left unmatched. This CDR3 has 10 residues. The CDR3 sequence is CASRSGTEYF. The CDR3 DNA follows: TGTGCCAGCAGGTCCGGGACAGAGTACTTC.

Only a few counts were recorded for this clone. CDR3 in DNA: TGTGCCATCAGTGAGTCGCGAGACAGGAACTATGGCTACACCTTC. Translating gives CAISESRDRNYGYTF. The rearrangement links TRBV10-3 to TRBJ1-2, with D possibly TRBD1 on 6 matching bases. Germline values: CDR1 ENHRY, CDR2 SYGVKD. The V gene lost 0 bases and the J gene lost 2 bases, with 10 bases spanning the gap. The CDR3 runs to 15 residues.

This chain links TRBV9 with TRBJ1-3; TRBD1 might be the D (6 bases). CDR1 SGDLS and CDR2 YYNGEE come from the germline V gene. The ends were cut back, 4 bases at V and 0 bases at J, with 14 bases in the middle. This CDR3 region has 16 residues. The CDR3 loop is CASSQLTGSSGNTIYF. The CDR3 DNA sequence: TGTGCCAGCAGCCAGCTGACAGGAAGCTCTGGAAACACCATATATTTT.

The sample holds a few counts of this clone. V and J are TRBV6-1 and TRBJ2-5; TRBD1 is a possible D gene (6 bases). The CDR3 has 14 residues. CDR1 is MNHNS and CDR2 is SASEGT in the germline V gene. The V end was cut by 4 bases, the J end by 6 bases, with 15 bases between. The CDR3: CASSGPTGSQTQYF. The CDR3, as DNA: TGTGCCAGCAGTGGCCCTACAGGGTCACAGACCCAGTACTTC.

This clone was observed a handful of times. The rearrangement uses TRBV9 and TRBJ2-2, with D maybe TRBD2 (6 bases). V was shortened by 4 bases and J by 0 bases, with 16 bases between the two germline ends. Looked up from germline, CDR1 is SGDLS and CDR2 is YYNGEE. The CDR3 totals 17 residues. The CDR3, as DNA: TGTGCCAGCAGCTCCCGGAGTGGGGGGTCGAACACCGGGGAGCTGTTTTTT. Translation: CASSSRSGGSNTGELFF. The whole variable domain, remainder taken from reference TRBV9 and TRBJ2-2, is DSGVTQTPKHLITATGQRVTLRCSPRSGDLSVYWYQQSLDQGLQFLIQYYNGEERAKGNILERFSAQQFPDLHSELNLSSLELGDSALYFCASSSRSGGSNTGELFFGEGSRLTVL.

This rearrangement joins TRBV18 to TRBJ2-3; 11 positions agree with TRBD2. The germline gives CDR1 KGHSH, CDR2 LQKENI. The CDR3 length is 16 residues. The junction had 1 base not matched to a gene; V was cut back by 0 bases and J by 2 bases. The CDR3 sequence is CASSPPGLAATDTQYF. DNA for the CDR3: TGTGCCAGCTCACCACCGGGACTAGCGGCCACAGATACGCAGTATTTT.

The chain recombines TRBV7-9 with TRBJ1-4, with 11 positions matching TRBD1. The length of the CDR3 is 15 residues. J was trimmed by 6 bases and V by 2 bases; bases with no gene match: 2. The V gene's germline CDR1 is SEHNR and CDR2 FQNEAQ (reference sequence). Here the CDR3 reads CASSLRDRGDEKLFF. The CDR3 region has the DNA TGTGCCAGCAGCTTACGGGACAGGGGGGATGAAAAACTGTTTTTT. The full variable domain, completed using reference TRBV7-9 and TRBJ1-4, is DTGVSQNPRHKITKRGQNVTFRCDPISEHNRLYWYRQTLGQGPEFLTYFQNEAQLEKSRLLSDRFSAERPKGSFSTLEIQRTEQGDSAMYLCASSLRDRGDEKLFFGSGTQLSVL.

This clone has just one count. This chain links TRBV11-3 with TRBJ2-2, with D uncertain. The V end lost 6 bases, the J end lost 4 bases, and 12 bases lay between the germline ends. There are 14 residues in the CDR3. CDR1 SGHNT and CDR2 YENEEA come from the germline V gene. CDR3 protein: CASSLISSTGELFF. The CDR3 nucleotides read TGTGCCAGCAGTCTTATTTCTAGCACCGGGGAGCTGTTTTTT. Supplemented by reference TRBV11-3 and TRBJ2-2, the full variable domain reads EAGVVQSPRYKIIEKKQPVAFWCNPISGHNTLYWYLQNLGQGPELLIRYENEEAVDDSQLPKDRFSAERLKGVDSTLKIQPAELGDSAVYLCASSLISSTGELFFGEGSRLTVL.

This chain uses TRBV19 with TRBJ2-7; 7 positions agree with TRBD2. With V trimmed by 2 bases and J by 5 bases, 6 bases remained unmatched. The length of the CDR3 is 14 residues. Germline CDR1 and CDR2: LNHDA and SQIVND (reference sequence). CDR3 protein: CASSIRTSTNEQYF. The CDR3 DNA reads TGTGCCAGTAGTATAAGGACTAGTACCAACGAGCAGTACTTC.

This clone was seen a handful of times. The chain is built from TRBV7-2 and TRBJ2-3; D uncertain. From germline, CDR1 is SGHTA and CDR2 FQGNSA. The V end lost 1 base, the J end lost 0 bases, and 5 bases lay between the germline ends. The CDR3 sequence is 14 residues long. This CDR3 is CASSLVGSTDTQYF. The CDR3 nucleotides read TGTGCCAGCAGCTTAGTCGGGAGCACAGATACGCAGTATTTT.

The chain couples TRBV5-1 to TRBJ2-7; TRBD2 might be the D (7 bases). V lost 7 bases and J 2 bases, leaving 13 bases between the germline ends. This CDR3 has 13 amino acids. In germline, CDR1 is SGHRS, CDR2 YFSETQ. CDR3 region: CASGEGGPYEQYF. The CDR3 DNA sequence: TGCGCCAGCGGCGAGGGGGGGCCCTACGAGCAGTACTTC.

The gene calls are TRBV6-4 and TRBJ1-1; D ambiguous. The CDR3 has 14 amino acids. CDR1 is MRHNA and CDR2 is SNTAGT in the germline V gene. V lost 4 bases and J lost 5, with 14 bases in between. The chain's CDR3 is CASSGSSRGTEAFF. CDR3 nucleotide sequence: TGTGCCAGCAGTGGCTCGTCACGCGGGACTGAAGCTTTCTTT.

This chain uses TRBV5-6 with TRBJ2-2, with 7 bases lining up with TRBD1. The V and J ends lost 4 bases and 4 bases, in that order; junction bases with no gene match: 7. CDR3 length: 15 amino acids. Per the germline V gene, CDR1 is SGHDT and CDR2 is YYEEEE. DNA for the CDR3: TGTGCCAGCAGCCCCGACAGGGTCCCCACCGGGGAGCTGTTTTTT. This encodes CASSPDRVPTGELFF.

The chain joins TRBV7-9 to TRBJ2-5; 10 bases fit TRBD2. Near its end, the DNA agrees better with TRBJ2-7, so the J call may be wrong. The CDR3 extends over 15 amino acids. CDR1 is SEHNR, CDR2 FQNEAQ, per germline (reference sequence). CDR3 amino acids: CASSSLAGEGYEQYF. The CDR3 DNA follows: TGTGCCAGCAGCTCGCTAGCGGGAGAAGGCTACGAGCAGTACTTC.

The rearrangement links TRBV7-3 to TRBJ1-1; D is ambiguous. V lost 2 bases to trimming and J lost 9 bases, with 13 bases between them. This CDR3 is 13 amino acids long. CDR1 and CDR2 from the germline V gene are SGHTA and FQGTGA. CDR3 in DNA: TGTGCCAGCAGCTTAGGAACGGTGGAGAAAGCTTTCTTT. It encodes CASSLGTVEKAFF.

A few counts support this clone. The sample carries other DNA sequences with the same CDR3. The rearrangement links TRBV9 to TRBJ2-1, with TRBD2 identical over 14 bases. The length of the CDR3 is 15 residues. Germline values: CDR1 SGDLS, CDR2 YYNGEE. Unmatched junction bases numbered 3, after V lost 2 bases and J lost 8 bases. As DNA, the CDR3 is TGTGCCAGCAGCGTGACTAGCGGGGGGGCACATGAGCAGTTCTTC. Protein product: CASSVTSGGAHEQFF.

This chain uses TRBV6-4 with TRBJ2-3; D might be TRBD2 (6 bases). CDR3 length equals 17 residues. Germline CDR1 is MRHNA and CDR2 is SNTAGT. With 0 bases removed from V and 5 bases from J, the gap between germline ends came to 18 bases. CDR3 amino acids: CASSDSSAGREVDTQYF. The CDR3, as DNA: TGTGCCAGCAGTGACTCTTCGGCCGGGAGAGAAGTAGATACGCAGTATTTT.

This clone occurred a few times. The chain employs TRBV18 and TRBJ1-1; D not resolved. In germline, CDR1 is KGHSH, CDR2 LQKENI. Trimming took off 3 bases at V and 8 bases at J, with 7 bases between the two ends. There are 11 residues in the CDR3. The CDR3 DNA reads TGTGCCAGCTCACCGGGCAAAGAAGCTTTCTTT. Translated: CASSPGKEAFF.

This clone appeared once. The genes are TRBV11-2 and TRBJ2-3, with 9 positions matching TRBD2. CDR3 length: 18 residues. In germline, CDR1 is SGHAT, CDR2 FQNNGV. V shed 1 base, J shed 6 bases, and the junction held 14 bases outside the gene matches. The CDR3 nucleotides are TGTGCCAGCAGCTTAGTTTATGGGCGGGGGGGCCGGGTCGATACGCAGTATTTT. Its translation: CASSLVYGRGGRVDTQYF.

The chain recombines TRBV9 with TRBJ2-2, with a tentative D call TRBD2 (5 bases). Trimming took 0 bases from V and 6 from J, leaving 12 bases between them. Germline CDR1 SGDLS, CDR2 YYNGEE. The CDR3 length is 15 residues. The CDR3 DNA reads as TGTGCCAGCAGCGTAGAGGGCGGAGGATCCGGGGAGCTGTTTTTT. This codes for CASSVEGGGSGELFF. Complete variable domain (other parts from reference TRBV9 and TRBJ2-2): DSGVTQTPKHLITATGQRVTLRCSPRSGDLSVYWYQQSLDQGLQFLIQYYNGEERAKGNILERFSAQQFPDLHSELNLSSLELGDSALYFCASSVEGGGSGELFFGEGSRLTVL.

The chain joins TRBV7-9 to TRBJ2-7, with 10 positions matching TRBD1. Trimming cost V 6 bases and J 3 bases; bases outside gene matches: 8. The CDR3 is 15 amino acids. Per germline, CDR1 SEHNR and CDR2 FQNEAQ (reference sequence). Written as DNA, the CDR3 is TGTGCCAGCAGTCGGTGGGACAGGGGACTCTACGAGCAGTACTTC. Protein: CASSRWDRGLYEQYF.

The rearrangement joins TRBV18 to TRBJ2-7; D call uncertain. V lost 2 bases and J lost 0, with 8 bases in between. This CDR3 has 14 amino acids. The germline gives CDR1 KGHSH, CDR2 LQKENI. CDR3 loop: CASSPSRVSYEQYF. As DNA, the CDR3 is TGTGCCAGCTCACCATCGAGAGTCTCCTACGAGCAGTACTTC.